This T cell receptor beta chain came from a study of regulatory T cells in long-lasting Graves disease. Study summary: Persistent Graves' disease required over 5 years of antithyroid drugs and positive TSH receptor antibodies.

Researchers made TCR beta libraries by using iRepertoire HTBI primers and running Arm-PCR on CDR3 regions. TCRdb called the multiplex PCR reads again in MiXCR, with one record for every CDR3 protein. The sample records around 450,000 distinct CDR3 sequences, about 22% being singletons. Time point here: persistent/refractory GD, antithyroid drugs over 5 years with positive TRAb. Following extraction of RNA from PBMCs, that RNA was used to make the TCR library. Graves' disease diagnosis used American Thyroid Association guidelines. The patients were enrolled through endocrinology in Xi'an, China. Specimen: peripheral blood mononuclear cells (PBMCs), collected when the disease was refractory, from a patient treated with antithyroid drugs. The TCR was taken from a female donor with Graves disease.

The CDR3 loop reads CASSQANGQGRVTQYF. The CDR3, as DNA: TGCGCCAGCAGCCAAGCTAACGGACAGGGAAGGGTGACCCAGTACTTC. This chain links TRBV4-1 with TRBJ2-5; 8 bases fit TRBD1. This CDR3 contains 16 residues. The V segment lost 1 base and the J segment 7 bases; nucleotides outside the gene matches: 11. The germline V gene encodes CDR1 MGHRA and CDR2 YSYEKL.